These 20 T cell receptor beta chains were all obtained from the same sample, sequenced in a study of T cells after yellow fever vaccination. MiXCR, run by TCRdb on the 5' RACE reads, gives a single entry per CDR3 protein. The sample has 200,000 to 300,000 distinct CDR3 sequences, less than 7.5% seen once. Sequenced material: CD4+ T cells sorted from PBMCs, taken on the day of the yellow fever booster vaccination. The receptors stem from a man between 25 and 39 years old who received the YFV17D yellow fever vaccine.

This clonotype occurred many times. The chain combines TRBV2 with TRBJ2-1, with 10 nucleotides matching TRBD2. CDR1 is SNHLY and CDR2 is FYNNEI in the germline V gene. CDR3 length: 14 amino acids. With 9 bases clipped from V and 5 bases from J, the junction kept 7 bases outside the gene matches. DNA of the CDR3: TGTGCCAGGGCCGGGACTAGCGCCCACAATGAGCAGTTCTTC. Amino acids: CARAGTSAHNEQFF.

This clonotype was counted ten times or more. This chain uses TRBV5-1 with TRBJ2-7; TRBD1 or TRBD2 may be the D gene (6 bases each). Germline-derived CDR1 and CDR2 are SGHRS and YFSETQ. This CDR3 contains 14 residues. Trimming shortened V by 3 bases and J by 0 bases, and 10 bases separated the two germline ends. For the CDR3, the DNA is TGCGCCAGCAGCTGGGGGGCGAGCTCCTACGAGCAGTACTTC. This sequence encodes CASSWGASSYEQYF.

This sequence joins TRBV25-1 and TRBJ2-7; the D call may be TRBD1 or TRBD2 (5 bases each). Germline V gene data show CDR1 as MGHDK and CDR2 as SYGVNS. Trimming removed 1 base at V and 6 bases at J, with 19 bases between. The length of the CDR3 is 16 residues. In nucleotides, the CDR3 is TGTGCCAGCAGTGAATCCGGGGCCCAAGGGTCCGCCGAGCAGTACTTC. The encoded protein is CASSESGAQGSAEQYF.

This sequence joins TRBV4-2 and TRBJ1-5; D unresolved. The CDR3 is 19 residues long. CDR1 LGHNA and CDR2 YNFKEQ come from the germline V gene. Trimming took 0 bases from V and 1 from J, leaving 19 bases between them. The CDR3 region is CASSQDPLGQSGSNQPQHF. The CDR3 nucleotides are TGTGCCAGCAGCCAAGATCCCTTAGGGCAGTCTGGGAGCAATCAGCCCCAGCATTTT.

This clonotype has a handful of counts. The gene calls are TRBV4-1 and TRBJ2-1; D remains unclear. Trimming took off 0 bases at V and 2 bases at J, with 8 bases between the two ends. In germline, CDR1 is MGHRA, CDR2 YSYEKL. This CDR3 region has 15 residues. The CDR3 DNA reads as TGCGCCAGCAGCCAAGAGCTGGTAGCCTACAATGAGCAGTTCTTC. Protein: CASSQELVAYNEQFF.

This clonotype occurred a few times. The chain uses TRBV6-1 and TRBJ2-7, with D perhaps TRBD2 (5 bases). CDR1 is MNHNS, CDR2 SASEGT, per germline. This CDR3 has 12 amino acids. V lost 6 bases, J lost 12 bases, and 18 bases lay in between. CDR3 sequence: CASRVRGSPPYF. The CDR3, as DNA: TGTGCCAGCAGGGTGCGTGGGAGTCCCCCGTACTTC.

V is TRBV2 and J is TRBJ2-1, with TRBD2 identical over 10 bases. The CDR3 totals 15 residues. In germline, CDR1 is SNHLY, CDR2 FYNNEI. The V gene end was trimmed by 5 bases and the J gene end by 14 bases; junction bases not matched to a gene: 15. The CDR3 bases are TGTGCCAGCAGTAAGGCGGAATCTAGCGGGAGTTTAAAGTTCTTC. It is translated as CASSKAESSGSLKFF.

The chain couples TRBV6-1 to TRBJ2-1, with 11 positions matching TRBD1. Per the germline V gene, CDR1 is MNHNS and CDR2 is SASEGT. After removal of 4 bases from V and 0 bases from J, the junction contained 14 bases not matched to a gene. The CDR3 is 20 residues long. This CDR3 reads CASSGGQGDIRRASYNEQFF. The CDR3 nucleotides are TGTGCCAGCAGTGGGGGACAGGGGGATATTCGAAGAGCCTCCTACAATGAGCAGTTCTTC.

This clonotype has just a few counts. The rearrangement links TRBV27 to TRBJ1-2; 7 bases align to TRBD1. CDR1 MNHEY and CDR2 SMNVEV come from the germline V gene (reference sequence). J was trimmed by 6 bases and V by 3 bases; bases with no gene match: 10. The length of the CDR3 is 15 residues. The CDR3 protein is CASSFRDTGVDGYTF. As DNA, the CDR3 is TGTGCCAGCAGTTTCCGCGACACAGGGGTCGATGGCTACACCTTC.

This clonotype was detected a few times. This rearrangement joins TRBV14 to TRBJ2-2; 11 bases are a match to TRBD2. Germline V gene lookup returns CDR1 SGHDN and CDR2 FVKESK. The CDR3 length is 15 residues. V was pared by 1 base and J by 8 bases, with 3 bases of the junction left unmatched. The CDR3 is CASSQGLAGSGELFF. CDR3 nucleotides: TGTGCCAGCAGCCAAGGACTAGCGGGATCAGGGGAGCTGTTTTTT.

The chain uses TRBV28 and TRBJ2-1; 9 bases fit TRBD2. The germline CDR1 and CDR2 sequences are MDHEN and SYDVKM. There are 14 residues in the CDR3. The V segment lost 5 bases and the J segment 10 bases; nucleotides outside the gene matches: 9. CDR3 sequence: CASSVPGLAYEQFF. Here the CDR3 DNA reads TGTGCCAGCAGTGTTCCGGGACTAGCTTACGAGCAGTTCTTC. Complete variable domain (other parts from reference TRBV28 and TRBJ2-1): DVKVTQSSRYLVKRTGEKVFLECVQDMDHENMFWYRQDPGLGLRLIYFSYDVKMKEKGDIPEGYSVSREKKERFSLILESASTNQTSMYLCASSVPGLAYEQFFGPGTRLTVL.

The V and J genes are TRBV5-1 and TRBJ2-1, with D perhaps TRBD1 (5 bases). The CDR3 is 15 residues long. Germline-derived CDR1 and CDR2 are SGHRS and YFSETQ. The ends were cut back, 2 bases at V and 3 bases at J, with 12 bases in the middle. The chain's CDR3 is CASSFTGENYNEQFF. The CDR3 region has the DNA TGCGCCAGCAGCTTTACAGGAGAGAACTACAATGAGCAGTTCTTC.

The V call is TRBV7-2, the J call TRBJ2-5, with D unclear. CDR3 length equals 12 residues. In germline, CDR1 is SGHTA, CDR2 FQGNSA. The ends were cut back, 4 bases at V and 7 bases at J, with 10 bases in the middle. The CDR3 sequence: CASSSRRSTQYF. CDR3 bases: TGTGCCAGCAGCTCTCGGAGATCGACCCAGTACTTC.

This clonotype occurred many times. V gene TRBV7-6 combines with J gene TRBJ2-7, with 10 bases aligning to TRBD1. Germline-derived CDR1 and CDR2 are SGHVS and FNYEAQ. With V trimmed by 0 bases and J by 6 bases, 8 bases remained unmatched. The CDR3 has 16 residues. The CDR3 DNA follows: TGTGCCAGCAGCTTAGCGCTCAGGGACAGGGGTTCCGAGCAGTACTTC. Translation: CASSLALRDRGSEQYF.

The chain recombines TRBV5-1 with TRBJ2-3; 13 nucleotides align to TRBD2. Trimming removed 5 bases from V and 6 bases from J; junction bases left unmatched: 9. The CDR3 extends over 16 amino acids. Germline values: CDR1 SGHRS, CDR2 YFSETQ. CDR3: CASRVSGLAGVDTQYF. The CDR3 nucleotides read TGCGCCAGCAGAGTTTCCGGACTAGCGGGAGTCGATACGCAGTATTTT.

The chain carries TRBV11-2 and TRBJ2-7; 11 nucleotides align to TRBD2. The CDR3 covers 16 residues. After removal of 2 bases from V and 0 bases from J, the junction contained 3 bases not matched to a gene. Germline CDR1 SGHAT, CDR2 FQNNGV. The CDR3 DNA sequence: TGTGCCAGCAGCTTAAGACTAGCGGGAAGCTCCTACGAGCAGTACTTC. The encoded protein is CASSLRLAGSSYEQYF.

The chain is built from TRBV5-1 and TRBJ2-5; no clear D. Germline-derived CDR1 and CDR2 are SGHRS and YFSETQ. The V end was cut by 1 base, the J end by 4 bases, with 8 bases between. This CDR3 region has 13 residues. The DNA of the CDR3 is TGCGCCAGCAGCTTGACTCTACGAGAGACCCAGTACTTC. It specifies CASSLTLRETQYF.

The chain couples TRBV10-2 to TRBJ2-1, with TRBD2 matching 12 bases. The CDR3 consists of 15 residues. The ends lost 4 bases at V and 6 bases at J; junction bases unmatched: 4. From germline, CDR1 is WSHSY and CDR2 SAAADI. The chain's CDR3 is CASSGLAGALNEQFF. CDR3 sequence (DNA): TGCGCCAGCAGTGGACTAGCGGGAGCGCTCAATGAGCAGTTCTTC.

This clonotype showed up many times. Here the CDR3 DNA reads TGTGCCAGCAGCTTCGATTCTAGCGGGGACAATGAGCAGTTCTTC. This encodes CASSFDSSGDNEQFF. The rearrangement uses TRBV11-3 and TRBJ2-1; TRBD2 matches 9 bases. V lost 3 bases, J lost 5 bases, and 5 bases stayed unmatched. The CDR3 contains 15 residues. Germline CDR1 reads SGHNT; CDR2 reads YENEEA.

V gene TRBV12-3 or TRBV12-4 combines with J gene TRBJ1-4; TRBD1 might be the D (5 bases). This CDR3 comprises 13 residues. Between the trimmed V and J ends, which lost 5 bases and 12 bases, there was a span of 16 bases. In DNA, the CDR3 is TGTGCCAGCAGTCCGGGACCAAAGAATGAACTGTTTTTT. Protein product: CASSPGPKNELFF.